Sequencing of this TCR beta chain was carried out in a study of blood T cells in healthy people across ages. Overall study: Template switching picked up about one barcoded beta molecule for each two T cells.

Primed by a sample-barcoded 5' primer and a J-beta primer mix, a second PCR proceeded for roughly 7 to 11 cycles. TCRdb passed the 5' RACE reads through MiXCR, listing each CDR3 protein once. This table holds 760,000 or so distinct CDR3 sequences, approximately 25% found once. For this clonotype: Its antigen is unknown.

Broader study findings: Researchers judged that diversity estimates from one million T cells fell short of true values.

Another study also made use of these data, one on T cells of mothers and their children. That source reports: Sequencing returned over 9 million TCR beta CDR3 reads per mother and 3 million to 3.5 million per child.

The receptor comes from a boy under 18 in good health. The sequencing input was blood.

Here the CDR3 DNA reads TGTGCCAGCAGCGAGCTTCCGGACAGGAGGTCCAATGAGCAGTTCTTC. This gives the protein CASSELPDRRSNEQFF. This chain links TRBV11-2 with TRBJ2-1; the match to TRBD1 covers 7 bases. Unmatched junction bases numbered 13, after V lost 5 bases and J lost 6 bases. Germline V gene lookup returns CDR1 SGHAT and CDR2 FQNNGV. CDR3 size: 16 residues.